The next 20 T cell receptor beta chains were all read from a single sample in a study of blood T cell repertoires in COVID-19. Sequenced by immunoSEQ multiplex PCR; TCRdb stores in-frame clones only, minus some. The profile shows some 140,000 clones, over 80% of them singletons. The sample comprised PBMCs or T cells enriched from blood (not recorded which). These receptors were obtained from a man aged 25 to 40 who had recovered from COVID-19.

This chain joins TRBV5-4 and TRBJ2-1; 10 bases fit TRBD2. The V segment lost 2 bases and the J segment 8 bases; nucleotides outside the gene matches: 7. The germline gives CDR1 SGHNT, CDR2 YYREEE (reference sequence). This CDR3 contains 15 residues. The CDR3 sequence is CASSFGAGGFYEQFF. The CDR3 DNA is TGTGCCAGCAGCTTCGGAGCGGGAGGGTTTTATGAGCAGTTCTTC.

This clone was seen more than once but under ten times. CDR3 protein: CASSSTGSYNSPLHF. CDR3 coding DNA: TGTGCCAGCAGCAGTACAGGCTCCTATAATTCACCCCTCCACTTT. The chain joins TRBV7-3 to TRBJ1-6, with D maybe TRBD1 (5 bases). Deletions cut 5 bases from V and 0 bases from J, with 8 bases between. Per germline, CDR1 SGHTA and CDR2 FQGTGA. The CDR3 extends over 15 amino acids.

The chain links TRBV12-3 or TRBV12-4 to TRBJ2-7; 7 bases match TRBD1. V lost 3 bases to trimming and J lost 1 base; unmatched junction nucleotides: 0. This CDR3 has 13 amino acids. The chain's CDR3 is CASSFRGSYEQYF. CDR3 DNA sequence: TGTGCCAGCAGTTTCAGGGGGTCCTACGAGCAGTACTTC.

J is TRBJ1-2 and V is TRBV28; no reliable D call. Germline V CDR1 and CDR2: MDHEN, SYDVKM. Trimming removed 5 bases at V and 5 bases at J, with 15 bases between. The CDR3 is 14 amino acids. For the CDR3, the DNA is TGTGCCAGCAGTCCCATCAAGCGTTTATATGGCTACACCTTC. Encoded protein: CASSPIKRLYGYTF.

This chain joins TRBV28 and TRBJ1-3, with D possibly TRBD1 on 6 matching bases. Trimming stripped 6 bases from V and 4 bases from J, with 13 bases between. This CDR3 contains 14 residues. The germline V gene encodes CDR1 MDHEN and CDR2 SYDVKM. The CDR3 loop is CASSKQGLGNTIYF. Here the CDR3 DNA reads TGTGCCAGCAGCAAACAGGGCTTGGGAAACACCATATATTTT.

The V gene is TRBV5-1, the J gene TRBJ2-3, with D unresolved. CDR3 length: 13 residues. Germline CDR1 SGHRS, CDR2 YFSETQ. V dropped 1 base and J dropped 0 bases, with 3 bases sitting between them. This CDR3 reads CASSLLSTDTQYF. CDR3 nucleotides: TGCGCCAGCAGCTTGCTTAGCACAGATACGCAGTATTTT.

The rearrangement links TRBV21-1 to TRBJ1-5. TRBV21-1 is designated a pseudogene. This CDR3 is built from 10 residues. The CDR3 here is CASTVRPQHF. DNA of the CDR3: TGTGCCAGCACCGTCCGGCCCCAGCATTTT.

The CDR3 DNA sequence: TGTGCCAGCAGTGAGAGCGGGAGGGCCGTCATGAATGAGCAGTTCTTC. Its protein is CASSESGRAVMNEQFF. The chain recombines TRBV6-4 with TRBJ2-1, with 10 nucleotides matching TRBD2. CDR3 length equals 16 residues. V lost 3 bases to trimming and J lost 7 bases; unmatched junction nucleotides: 9. CDR1 and CDR2 (germline): MRHNA, SNTAGT.

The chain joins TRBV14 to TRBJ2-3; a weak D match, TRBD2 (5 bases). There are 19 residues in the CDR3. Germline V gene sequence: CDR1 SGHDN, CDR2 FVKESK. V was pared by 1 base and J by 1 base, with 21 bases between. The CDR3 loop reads CASSQVRAIIQSGTDTQYF. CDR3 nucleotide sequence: TGTGCCAGCAGCCAAGTGAGGGCCATTATTCAAAGCGGCACAGATACGCAGTATTTT.

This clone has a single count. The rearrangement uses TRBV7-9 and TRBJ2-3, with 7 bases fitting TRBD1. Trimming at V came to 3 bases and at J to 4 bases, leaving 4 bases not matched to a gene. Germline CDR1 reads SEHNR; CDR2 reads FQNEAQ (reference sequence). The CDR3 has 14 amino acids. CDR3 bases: TGTGCCAGCAGCTTTAGAACAGGGGCAGATACGCAGTATTTT. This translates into CASSFRTGADTQYF.

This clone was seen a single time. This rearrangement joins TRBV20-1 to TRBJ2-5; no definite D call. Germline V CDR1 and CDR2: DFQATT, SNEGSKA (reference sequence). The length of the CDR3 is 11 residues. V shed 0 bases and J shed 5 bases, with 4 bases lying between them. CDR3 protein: CSARDEETQYF. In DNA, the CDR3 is TGCAGTGCTAGAGACGAGGAGACCCAGTACTTC.

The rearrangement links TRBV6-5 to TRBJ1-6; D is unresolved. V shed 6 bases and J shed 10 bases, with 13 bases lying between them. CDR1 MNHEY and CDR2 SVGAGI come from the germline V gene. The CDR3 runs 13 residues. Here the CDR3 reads CASSVRQASPLHF. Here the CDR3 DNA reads TGTGCCAGCAGCGTACGGCAGGCCTCACCCCTCCACTTT.

The chain's CDR3 is CASSLRARVEGNTIYF. The CDR3 DNA reads as TGTGCCAGCAGCCTCAGGGCACGAGTGGAAGGAAACACCATATATTTT. This chain joins TRBV3-1 (or the pseudogene TRBV3-2) and TRBJ1-3, with D perhaps TRBD1 (5 bases). Germline V gene sequence: CDR1 LGHDT, CDR2 YNNKEL (reference sequence). CDR3 length: 16 amino acids. Trimming shortened V by 4 bases and J by 4 bases, and 17 bases separated the two germline ends.

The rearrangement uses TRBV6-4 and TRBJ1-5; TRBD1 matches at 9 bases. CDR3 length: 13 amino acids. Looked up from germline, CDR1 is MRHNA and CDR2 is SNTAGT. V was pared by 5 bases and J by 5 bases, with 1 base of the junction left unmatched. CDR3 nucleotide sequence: TGTGCCAGCAGTCGGGACAGGGATCAGCCCCAGCATTTT. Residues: CASSRDRDQPQHF.

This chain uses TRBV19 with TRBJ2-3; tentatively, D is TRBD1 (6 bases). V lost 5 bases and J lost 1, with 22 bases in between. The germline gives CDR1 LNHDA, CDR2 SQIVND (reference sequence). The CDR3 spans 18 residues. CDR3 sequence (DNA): TGTGCCAGTAGTCTTCTGACAGGTTCGGCATTGGGCACAGATACGCAGTATTTT. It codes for CASSLLTGSALGTDTQYF. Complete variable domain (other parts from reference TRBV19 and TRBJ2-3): DGGITQSPKYLFRKEGQNVTLSCEQNLNHDAMYWYRQDPGQGLRLIYYSQIVNDFQKGDIAEGYSVSREKKESFPLTVTSAQKNPTAFYLCASSLLTGSALGTDTQYFGPGTRLTVL.

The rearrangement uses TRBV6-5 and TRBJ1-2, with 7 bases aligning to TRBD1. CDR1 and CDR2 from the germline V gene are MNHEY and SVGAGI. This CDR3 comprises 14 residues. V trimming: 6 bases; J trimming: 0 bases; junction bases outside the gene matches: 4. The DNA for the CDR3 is TGTGCCAGCAGCCGGGGACAGCCTAACTATGGCTACACCTTC. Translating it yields CASSRGQPNYGYTF.

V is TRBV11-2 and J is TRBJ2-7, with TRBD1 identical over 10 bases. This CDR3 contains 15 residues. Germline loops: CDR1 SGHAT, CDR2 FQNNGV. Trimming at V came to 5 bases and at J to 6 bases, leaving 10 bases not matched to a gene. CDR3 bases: TGTGCCAGCAGCCCCAGACAGGGGGCGGTTGGCGAGCAGTACTTC. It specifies CASSPRQGAVGEQYF.

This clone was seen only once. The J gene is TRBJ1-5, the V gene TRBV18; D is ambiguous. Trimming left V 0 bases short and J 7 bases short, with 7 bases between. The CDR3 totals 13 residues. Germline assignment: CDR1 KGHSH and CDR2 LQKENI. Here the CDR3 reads CASSPPREQPQHF. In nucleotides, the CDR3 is TGTGCCAGCTCACCACCAAGAGAACAGCCCCAGCATTTT.

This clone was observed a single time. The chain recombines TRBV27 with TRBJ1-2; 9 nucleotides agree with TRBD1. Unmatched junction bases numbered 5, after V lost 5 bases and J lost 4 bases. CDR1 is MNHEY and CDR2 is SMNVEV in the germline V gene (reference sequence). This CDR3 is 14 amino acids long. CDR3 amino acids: CASSMTGGAYGYTF. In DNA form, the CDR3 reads TGTGCCAGCAGTATGACAGGGGGGGCCTATGGCTACACCTTC.

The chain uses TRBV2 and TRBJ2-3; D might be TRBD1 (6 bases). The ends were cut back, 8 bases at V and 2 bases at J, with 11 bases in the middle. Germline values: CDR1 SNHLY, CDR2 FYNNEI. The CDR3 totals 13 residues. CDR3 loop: CASHRDNTDTQYF. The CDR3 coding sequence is TGTGCCAGCCACAGGGACAACACAGATACGCAGTATTTT.